What follows are 20 T cell receptor beta chains derived from one specimen sequenced in a study of blood T cell repertoires in COVID-19. The repertoire was sequenced with immunoSEQ multiplex PCR; TCRdb's copy has only in-frame clones and lacks some. This table holds approximately 54,000 clones, approximately 90% found once. Sequencing used peripheral blood. These receptor sequences come from a woman aged 40 to 50 with active COVID-19.

This clone was picked up one time. The rearrangement uses TRBV11-2 and TRBJ1-1; D remains unclear. The CDR3 spans 15 residues. The V end was cut by 1 base, the J end by 4 bases, with 13 bases between. Germline CDR1 SGHAT, CDR2 FQNNGV. CDR3 protein: CASSLAPLITTEAFF. In DNA form, the CDR3 reads TGTGCCAGCAGCTTAGCCCCCCTAATAACCACTGAAGCTTTCTTT.

The chain links TRBV5-6 to TRBJ1-3, with 7 bases lining up with TRBD1. Trimming cost V 3 bases and J 6 bases; bases outside gene matches: 9. This CDR3 is built from 15 residues. CDR1 is SGHDT and CDR2 is YYEEEE in the germline V gene. The DNA of the CDR3 is TGTGCCAGCAGCTCCCTCCGCGGGACAGTAAACACCATATATTTT. Its protein product is CASSSLRGTVNTIYF.

The chain combines TRBV7-9 with TRBJ1-2, with D perhaps matching TRBD1 (6 bases). V lost 5 bases, J lost 6 bases, and 10 bases lay in between. CDR3 length: 12 residues. CDR1 and CDR2 from the germline V gene are SEHNR and FQNEAQ (reference sequence). Here the CDR3 reads CASSQGQNGYTF. The CDR3 DNA is TGTGCCAGCAGCCAAGGACAGAATGGCTACACCTTC.

The rearrangement joins TRBV7-2 to TRBJ1-3; D unresolved. Between the trimmed V and J ends, which lost 8 bases and 0 bases, there was a span of 14 bases. There are 15 residues in the CDR3. Per germline, CDR1 SGHTA and CDR2 FQGNSA. In DNA, the CDR3 is TGTGCCAGCGGAGAGGGCCGGGGCTCTGGAAACACCATATATTTT. Translated: CASGEGRGSGNTIYF.

The rearrangement uses TRBV4-1 and TRBJ2-1, with 7 nucleotides matching TRBD2. Germline assignment: CDR1 MGHRA and CDR2 YSYEKL. The CDR3 covers 17 residues. The J segment lost 1 base and the V segment lost 1 base, leaving 7 bases of the junction unmatched. The CDR3 loop reads CASSQAGGGGSYNEQFF. For the CDR3, the DNA is TGCGCCAGCAGCCAAGCCGGAGGCGGGGGTTCCTACAATGAGCAGTTCTTC.

V usage is TRBV7-8 and J usage is TRBJ1-2, with D uncertain. This CDR3 has 15 amino acids. CDR1 and CDR2 (germline): SGHVS, FQNEAQ. V was shortened by 5 bases and J by 0 bases, with 13 bases between the two germline ends. As DNA, the CDR3 is TGTGCCAGCAGCGTGTCTCCTAGCGCTAACTATGGCTACACCTTC. It translates to CASSVSPSANYGYTF.

The chain employs TRBV14 and TRBJ1-6; D ambiguous. The CDR3 has 14 amino acids. The germline V and J ends were trimmed by 4 bases and 7 bases, with 11 bases remaining between them. CDR1 and CDR2 (germline): SGHDN, FVKESK. This chain's CDR3 is CASSPSRGNSPLHF. CDR3 nucleotides: TGTGCCAGCAGCCCCTCCCGGGGAAATTCACCCCTCCACTTT.

The CDR3 nucleotides read TGTGCCAGCACCCAGGGCGCGGCTGGCTACACCTTC. As protein: CASTQGAAGYTF. The gene calls are TRBV7-2 and TRBJ1-2, with D tentatively TRBD1 (5 bases). The CDR3 length is 12 residues. CDR1 SGHTA and CDR2 FQGNSA come from the germline V gene. V gave up 7 bases and J gave up 7 bases, with 13 bases separating them. Full variable domain (missing parts from reference TRBV7-2 and TRBJ1-2): GAGVSQSPSNKVTEKGKDVELRCDPISGHTALYWYRQSLGQGLEFLIYFQGNSAPDKSGLPSDRFSAERTGGSVSTLTIQRTQQEDSAVYLCASTQGAAGYTFGSGTRLTVV.

V gene TRBV7-8 combines with J gene TRBJ1-1; 11 bases line up with TRBD1. Looked up from germline, CDR1 is SGHVS and CDR2 is FQNEAQ. Trimming cost V 0 bases and J 11 bases; bases outside gene matches: 5. This CDR3 is built from 14 residues. This CDR3 reads CASSLAGQGASAFF. The CDR3 DNA is TGTGCCAGCAGCTTAGCCGGACAGGGGGCATCTGCTTTCTTT. Complete variable domain (other parts from reference TRBV7-8 and TRBJ1-1): GAGVSQSPRYKVAKRGQDVALRCDPISGHVSLFWYQQALGQGPEFLTYFQNEAQLDKSGLPSDRFFAERPEGSVSTLKIQRTQQEDSAVYLCASSLAGQGASAFFGQGTRLTVV.

This clone appeared once. This chain uses TRBV2 with TRBJ2-5, with 7 bases fitting TRBD1. Germline CDR1 is SNHLY and CDR2 is FYNNEI. The junction had 14 bases not matched to a gene; V was cut back by 8 bases and J by 5 bases. CDR3 length equals 15 residues. The CDR3 loop reads CASLDRDRAWETQYF. CDR3 DNA sequence: TGTGCCAGCCTCGACCGCGACAGGGCGTGGGAGACCCAGTACTTC.

This chain connects TRBV7-8 to TRBJ2-7, with 8 bases aligning to TRBD1. CDR1 and CDR2 (germline): SGHVS, FQNEAQ. Losses at the gene ends were 0 bases for V and 6 bases for J; bases not matched to a gene: 16. The CDR3 spans 18 residues. CDR3 sequence reads: CASSLASTTGAKFCEQYF. CDR3 DNA: TGTGCCAGCAGCTTAGCATCTACGACAGGGGCAAAGTTCTGCGAGCAGTACTTC.

The chain recombines TRBV5-1 with TRBJ2-2, with D possibly being TRBD1 (6 bases). Germline CDR1 and CDR2: SGHRS and YFSETQ. The CDR3 length is 18 residues. Trimming stripped 3 bases from V and 0 bases from J, with 18 bases between. The CDR3 bases are TGCGCCAGCAGCTCTAGTGGTTTGGGGGCCGCGAACACCGGGGAGCTGTTTTTT. It specifies CASSSSGLGAANTGELFF.

The V gene is TRBV11-2, the J gene TRBJ2-7; D ambiguous. Germline values: CDR1 SGHAT, CDR2 FQNNGV. The CDR3 is 13 amino acids. V lost 0 bases, J lost 7 bases, and 10 bases lay in between. The CDR3 is CASSLDLSREQYF. In DNA form, the CDR3 reads TGTGCCAGCAGCTTAGATCTGTCCAGGGAGCAGTACTTC.

This rearrangement joins TRBV27 to TRBJ2-1; 7 bases align to TRBD1. CDR1 is MNHEY, CDR2 SMNVEV, per germline (reference sequence). V gave up 6 bases and J gave up 9 bases; unmatched junction bases: 11. The CDR3 length is 14 residues. This CDR3 is CASSTPDRLAEQFF. DNA for the CDR3: TGTGCCAGCAGCACCCCGGACAGGCTTGCTGAGCAGTTCTTC.

The chain is built from TRBV6-2 or TRBV6-3 and TRBJ2-7; D is undetermined. In germline, CDR1 is MNHEY, CDR2 SVGEGT. The CDR3 totals 15 residues. V lost 0 bases to trimming and J lost 0 bases, with 9 bases between them. In DNA form, the CDR3 reads TGTGCCAGCAGTTACTCTACCAGGTACTCCTACGAGCAGTACTTC. It is translated as CASSYSTRYSYEQYF.

The chain joins TRBV6-5 to TRBJ1-4, with D perhaps TRBD1 (5 bases). CDR3 length equals 14 residues. CDR1 and CDR2 (germline): MNHEY, SVGAGI. V dropped 6 bases and J dropped 0 bases, with 8 bases sitting between them. CDR3 DNA sequence: TGTGCCAGCAGGAAGGACACAACTAATGAAAAACTGTTTTTT. This encodes CASRKDTTNEKLFF.

The chain is built from TRBV21-1 and TRBJ1-2. TRBV21-1 is noted as a pseudogene. The CDR3 runs to 14 residues. CDR3 loop: CASSKGGDNYGYTF. The CDR3 DNA is TGTGCCAGCAGCAAAGGGGGGGATAACTATGGCTACACCTTC.

This chain links TRBV30 with TRBJ1-2; possible D gene TRBD1, 5 bases. Germline CDR1 and CDR2: GTSNPN and SVGIG (reference sequence). The V gene lost 5 bases and the J gene lost 8 bases, with 18 bases spanning the gap. There are 13 residues in the CDR3. The CDR3 sequence is CAWGDEGRRGYTF. CDR3 coding DNA: TGTGCCTGGGGGGACGAAGGGAGGCGCGGCTACACCTTC. The full variable domain, with the rest looked up from reference TRBV30 and TRBJ1-2, is SQTIHQWPATLVQPVGSPLSLECTVEGTSNPNLYWYRQAAGRGLQLLFYSVGIGQISSEVPQNLSASRPQDRQFILSSKKLLLSDSGFYLCAWGDEGRRGYTFGSGTRLTVV.

This sequence joins TRBV19 and TRBJ2-2, with D possibly matching TRBD2 (6 bases). CDR1 and CDR2 (germline): LNHDA, SQIVND (reference sequence). The CDR3 has 15 amino acids. Trimming pared 9 bases from V and 8 bases from J, leaving 22 bases between. The CDR3 sequence is CASGPTGVVVGELFF. As DNA, the CDR3 is TGTGCCAGCGGGCCGACGGGGGTGGTTGTAGGGGAGCTGTTTTTT.

This clone was seen just once. The gene calls are TRBV5-4 and TRBJ2-7; 9 bases are a match to TRBD2. Germline V gives CDR1 SGHNT, CDR2 YYREEE (reference sequence). This CDR3 is built from 17 residues. J gave up 4 bases and V 4 bases, and 15 bases lay outside the gene matches. This CDR3 reads CASSGRTRGGAKYEQYF. In nucleotides, the CDR3 is TGTGCCAGCAGCGGACGAACTCGCGGGGGGGCTAAGTACGAGCAGTACTTC.